Listed here is a single T cell receptor (beta chain). Its antigen is not identified. Reprocessing the 5' RACE reads, TCRdb reports a single entry for every CDR3 protein and omits DNA. The listing contains about 300,000 distinct CDR3 sequences. Blood was drawn at about 2.4 ml per donor. It was from whole blood, with no T cell sorting, that total RNA was isolated. These data come from a study of monozygotic twins with inflammatory bowel disease. Whole-study results and caveats: With inverse Simpson as the measure, TCRbeta diversity was lower in IBD patients than in healthy co-twins. Nothing supported a single strong signal or clonotype that was associated with IBD.

This CDR3 has 13 residues. Germline assignment: CDR1 KGHDR and CDR2 SFDVKD. The TCR originated in a human donor with ulcerative colitis or Crohn's disease, or a healthy co-twin of an affected twin (not recorded which). The rearrangement uses TRBV24-1 and TRBJ2-5. Source material: blood. The CDR3 loop reads CATSDLTAGTQYF.